Listed here is a single T cell receptor (beta chain). Its antigen remains unidentified. Measured with immunoSEQ multiplex PCR; TCRdb has only the in-frame clones, and not every one. Of about 420,000 clones in the sample, more than 75% were seen once. The sample comes from a study of Ad26.COV2.S vaccination and SARS-CoV-2 variants. Study-level findings and limits: Individuals receiving vaccine had higher spike-specific TCR breadth than placebo recipients did.

This CDR3 has 13 residues. Deletions cut 2 bases from V and 6 bases from J, with 11 bases between. Germline-derived CDR1 and CDR2 are ENHRY and SYGVKD. The sample's treatment: approximately 18 received Ad26.COV2.S at low or high dose, single or two shots; about 5 received placebo; per-sample allocation not given. The samples date from day 63 after the first vaccine or placebo injection. Material: peripheral blood, obtained in a trial of Ad26.COV2.S vaccine versus placebo. J is TRBJ2-7 and V is TRBV10-3; D uncertain. This clonotype originated in a person between 18 and 65 years old who received the Ad26.COV2.S COVID-19 vaccine or a placebo. DNA of the CDR3: TGTGCCATCAGTGAGCAGGAAACCGGCGAGCAGTACTTC. This codes for CAISEQETGEQYF.